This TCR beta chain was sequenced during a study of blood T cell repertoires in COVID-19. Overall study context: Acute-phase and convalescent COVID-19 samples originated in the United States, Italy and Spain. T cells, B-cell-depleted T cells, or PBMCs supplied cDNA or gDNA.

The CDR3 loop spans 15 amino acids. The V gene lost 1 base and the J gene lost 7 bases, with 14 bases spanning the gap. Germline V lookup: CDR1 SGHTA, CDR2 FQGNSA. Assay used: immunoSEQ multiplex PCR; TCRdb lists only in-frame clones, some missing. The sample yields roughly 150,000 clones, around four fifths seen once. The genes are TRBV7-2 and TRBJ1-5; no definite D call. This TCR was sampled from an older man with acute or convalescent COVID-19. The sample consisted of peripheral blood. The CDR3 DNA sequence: TGTGCCAGCAGCTTAGATTACTACAACTACCAGCCCCAGCATTTT. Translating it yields CASSLDYYNYQPQHF.